This T cell receptor (beta chain) was observed in a study of blood T cell repertoires in COVID-19. In the study overall: Acute-phase and convalescent COVID-19 samples originated in the United States, Italy and Spain.

CDR1 and CDR2 from the germline V gene are SNHLY and FYNNEI. V was clipped by 7 bases and J by 5 bases, with 15 bases between them. This CDR3 has 13 residues. Study processing details: Reference gene primer amplification in the assay estimated nucleated cell counts. Using immunoSEQ multiplex PCR, the repertoire was profiled, and TCRdb retains in-frame clones only, with some absent. V and J calls and clone size are as listed in that table; D and trimming were resolved from the DNA. The table has 140,000 to 150,000 clones, about 89% seen once. The receptor's source is a man aged 60 to 69 with active or convalescent COVID-19. Source material: peripheral blood. The chain is built from TRBV2 and TRBJ2-7; D not certain. Written as DNA, the CDR3 is TGTGCCAGCAAATTTGGTGGGCCCAACGAGCAGTACTTC. Protein: CASKFGGPNEQYF.